A selection of T cell receptor beta chains follows, all from one sample in a study of T-cell reconstitution after alpha-beta-depleted transplantation in children. TCRdb called the PCR reads again in MiXCR, with one record for every CDR3 protein. The repertoire holds approximately 980,000 distinct CDR3 sequences, with roughly 29% as singletons. The sample in question was PBMCs, mostly from graft donor cells, obtained 360 days after TCRalphabeta/CD19-depleted stem cell transplant. These receptors were obtained from a boy in the first two years of life who had a stem cell transplant for SCID, so the T cells may come from the graft donor. Both conserved end residues are part of each CDR3. D genes are given only for firm matches. A row's size may be missing; if present it is once, few, many or a size class.

clone size	D gene	V gene	J gene	CDR3 protein	CDR3 DNA
few	TRBD1	TRBV10-3	TRBJ2-7	CAISSTGVGGEQYF	TGTGCCATCAGCTCGACAGGGGTAGGAGGCGAGCAGTACTTC
-	TRBD1	TRBV7-3	TRBJ2-1	CASSQLTGVGNEQFF	TGTGCCAGCAGCCAACTGACAGGGGTTGGCAATGAGCAGTTCTTC
-	-	TRBV16	TRBJ1-1	CASSQSILAGTPPGPEAFF	TGTGCCAGCAGCCAATCGATCTTGGCAGGGACTCCACCAGGTCCTGAAGCTTTCTTT
-	-	TRBV6-5	TRBJ2-1	CASSYSPNEQFF	TGTGCCAGCAGTTACTCGCCTAATGAGCAGTTCTTC
few	-	TRBV11-2	TRBJ2-1	CASSSRWGSGGRMDEQFF	TGTGCCAGCAGCTCGAGGTGGGGATCGGGGGGCCGTATGGATGAGCAGTTCTTC
-	-	TRBV7-3	TRBJ2-3	CASSLGDHTQYF	TGTGCCAGCAGCTTAGGAGACCATACGCAGTATTTT
-	-	TRBV10-3	TRBJ2-7	CAISGRVFHEQYF	TGTGCCATCAGTGGGAGGGTATTCCACGAGCAGTACTTC
-	TRBD2	TRBV7-8	TRBJ2-1	CASSFTSGLTSYNEQFF	TGTGCCAGCAGTTTCACTAGCGGCCTTACATCCTACAATGAGCAGTTCTTC
-	TRBD2	TRBV7-9	TRBJ2-2	CASLGGGTYTGELFF	TGTGCCAGCCTAGGCGGGGGGACATACACCGGGGAGCTGTTTTTT
many	-	TRBV12-3/TRBV12-4	TRBJ2-7	CASSLGGGPYEQYF	TGTGCCAGCAGTTTAGGAGGGGGGCCCTACGAGCAGTACTTC
-	-	TRBV5-1	TRBJ2-5	CASSLAVRERLETQYF	TGCGCCAGCAGCTTGGCGGTGAGGGAGCGGTTGGAGACCCAGTACTTC
-	-	TRBV9	TRBJ1-3	CASSAQKNTIYF	TGTGCCAGCAGCGCCCAGAAGAACACCATATATTTT
-	TRBD1	TRBV12-3/TRBV12-4	TRBJ2-4	CAGSLGDRSNIQYF	TGTGCCGGCAGTTTAGGGGACAGGTCAAACATTCAGTACTTC
once	TRBD1	TRBV12-3/TRBV12-4	TRBJ2-1	CASSSGQGGHEQFF	TGTGCCAGCAGTTCGGGACAGGGTGGCCATGAGCAGTTCTTC
-	-	TRBV6-6	TRBJ1-1	CASINRHPGWGNTEAFF	TGTGCCAGCATTAACAGGCATCCGGGTTGGGGGAACACTGAAGCTTTCTTT
-	-	TRBV12-3/TRBV12-4	TRBJ1-6	CASSLWQGYGGYNSPLHF	TGTGCCAGCAGTTTATGGCAGGGGTATGGGGGGTATAATTCACCCCTCCACTTT
-	-	TRBV4-2	TRBJ1-1	CASSQVTVGLNTEAFF	TGTGCCAGCAGCCAAGTGACAGTGGGTTTGAACACTGAAGCTTTCTTT
few	-	TRBV5-1	TRBJ2-2	CASSLVPGGFGELFF	TGCGCCAGCAGCTTGGTTCCGGGGGGCTTCGGGGAGCTGTTTTTT
-	-	TRBV7-9	TRBJ2-7	CASSLVWRWKQYF	TGTGCCAGCAGCTTAGTTTGGCGGTGGAAGCAGTACTTC
few	TRBD1	TRBV2	TRBJ2-4	CARGQGWNIQYF	TGTGCCAGAGGACAGGGGTGGAACATTCAGTACTTC
many	TRBD2	TRBV24-1	TRBJ2-5	CATRTSGQETQYF	TGTGCCACCAGGACTAGCGGCCAAGAGACCCAGTACTTC
-	TRBD1	TRBV12-3/TRBV12-4	TRBJ2-3	CASSIRDRYTDTQYF	TGTGCCAGCAGTATAAGGGACAGATACACAGATACGCAGTATTTT
-	-	TRBV6-2/TRBV6-3	TRBJ2-6	CASRPPDSGANVLTF	TGTGCCAGCAGGCCCCCAGATTCTGGGGCCAACGTCCTGACTTTC
-	TRBD1	TRBV5-1	TRBJ1-3	CASSSGTDGNTIYF	TGCGCCAGCAGCTCGGGGACAGATGGAAACACCATATATTTT
few	-	TRBV20-1	TRBJ2-3	CSANPTGTYTQYF	TGCAGTGCTAACCCTACCGGGACTTATACGCAGTATTTT
many	TRBD1	TRBV4-2	TRBJ1-1	CASTPTVGQGGSEAFF	TGTGCCAGCACCCCGACCGTAGGACAGGGGGGATCTGAAGCTTTCTTT
few	-	TRBV2	TRBJ1-1	CASRQGGIEAFF	TGTGCCAGCAGACAGGGCGGGATTGAAGCTTTCTTT
-	-	TRBV2	TRBJ2-7	CASSDEPLSDYEQYF	TGTGCCAGCAGTGATGAGCCCTTGTCGGACTACGAGCAGTACTTC
few	-	TRBV6-5	TRBJ2-1	CASSSGYTINNEQFF	TGTGCCAGCAGTTCCGGCTACACGATAAACAATGAGCAGTTCTTC
-	-	TRBV5-1	TRBJ1-1	CASSPGGFTEAFF	TGCGCCAGCAGTCCCGGGGGGTTCACTGAAGCTTTCTTT
few	TRBD1	TRBV5-1	TRBJ2-1	CASSLWGDRVNEQFF	TGCGCCAGCAGCTTGTGGGGGGACAGGGTGAATGAGCAGTTCTTC
-	TRBD1	TRBV5-1	TRBJ1-1	CASSRSPSGGWNTEAFF	TGCGCCAGCAGCCGATCACCCTCAGGGGGGTGGAACACTGAAGCTTTCTTT
few	-	TRBV7-3	TRBJ2-2	CASSPNLQGAGELFF	TGTGCCAGCAGCCCCAACTTACAGGGAGCCGGGGAGCTGTTTTTT
few	-	TRBV6-5	TRBJ2-7	CASSFRGPNIYEQYF	TGTGCCAGCAGTTTCAGGGGCCCCAATATCTACGAGCAGTACTTC
few	-	TRBV5-1	TRBJ1-1	CASSLGMRVVNTEAFF	TGCGCCAGCAGCTTGGGTATGAGGGTCGTGAACACTGAAGCTTTCTTT
few	-	TRBV18	TRBJ1-3	CASSPPRGISGNTIYF	TGTGCCAGCTCACCACCCAGGGGCATCTCTGGAAACACCATATATTTT
few	-	TRBV5-6	TRBJ2-7	CASSLFNANEQYF	TGTGCCAGCAGCTTGTTTAATGCGAACGAGCAGTACTTC
few	-	TRBV2	TRBJ2-6	CASSPLRRSGANVLTF	TGTGCCAGCAGCCCGCTTCGCCGGTCTGGGGCCAACGTCCTGACTTTC
many	-	TRBV5-1	TRBJ2-7	CASSSSAYEQYF	TGCGCCAGCAGCAGTTCCGCCTACGAGCAGTACTTC
-	-	TRBV18	TRBJ2-1	CASSGAAKYNEQFF	TGTGCCAGCTCAGGGGCAGCGAAATACAATGAGCAGTTCTTC
-	-	TRBV20-1	TRBJ1-1	CSASHHTKGTEAFF	TGCAGTGCTAGCCACCATACGAAGGGCACTGAAGCTTTCTTT
-	TRBD2	TRBV4-1	TRBJ2-5	CASGGGGAQETQYF	TGCGCCAGCGGGGGCGGGGGGGCCCAAGAGACCCAGTACTTC
-	-	TRBV4-2	TRBJ1-1	CASSQGRAGPEAFF	TGTGCCAGCAGCCAAGGCAGAGCGGGACCTGAAGCTTTCTTT
few	TRBD1	TRBV29-1	TRBJ2-5	CSVVRWQGARETQYF	TGCAGCGTTGTCCGCTGGCAGGGGGCACGAGAGACCCAGTACTTC
few	-	TRBV29-1	TRBJ1-1	CSGASRPDTEAFF	TGCAGCGGTGCCTCGCGGCCGGATACTGAAGCTTTCTTT
-	TRBD1	TRBV20-1	TRBJ1-1	CSARTDRGGSGAFF	TGCAGTGCTAGGACGGACAGGGGAGGTTCGGGGGCTTTCTTT
-	-	TRBV20-1	TRBJ1-1	CSARGGARLTEAFF	TGCAGTGCTAGGGGGGGGGCGCGGTTAACTGAAGCTTTCTTT
-	-	TRBV29-1	TRBJ2-5	CSVEDKRLGKETQYF	TGCAGCGTTGAAGATAAGCGATTAGGGAAAGAGACCCAGTACTTC